This T cell receptor beta chain was recovered during a study of technical replicates of blood from four donors. V was pared by 7 bases and J by 6 bases, with 8 bases between. Germline-derived CDR1 and CDR2 are DFQATT and SNEGSKA (reference sequence). The CDR3 loop spans 10 amino acids. Profiling relied on immunoSEQ multiplex PCR, and the TCRdb table lists in-frame clones only, not all of them. The repertoire holds 55,000 to 80,000 clones, with just over 90% as singletons. The clonotype originates from a human donor in good health. The sample comprised T cells isolated from PBMCs. The rearrangement joins TRBV20-1 to TRBJ2-3; D ambiguous. The CDR3 coding sequence is TGCAGTGTTCTTCTGGATACGCAGTATTTT. Translating it yields CSVLLDTQYF.